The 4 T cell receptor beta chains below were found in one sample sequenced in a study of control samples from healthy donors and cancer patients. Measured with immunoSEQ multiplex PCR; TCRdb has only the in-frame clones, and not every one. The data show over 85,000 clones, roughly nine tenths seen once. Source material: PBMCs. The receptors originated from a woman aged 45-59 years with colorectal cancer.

The CDR3 region is CASSLSTDGYTF. The CDR3 nucleotides read TGTGCCAGCAGCTTATCTACGGATGGCTACACCTTC. The genes are TRBV7-2 and TRBJ1-2; no firm D call. The CDR3 totals 12 residues. Germline V gene data show CDR1 as SGHTA and CDR2 as FQGNSA. V was shortened by 2 bases and J by 6 bases, with 7 bases between the two germline ends. The variable domain in full, completed from reference TRBV7-2 and TRBJ1-2, reads GAGVSQSPSNKVTEKGKDVELRCDPISGHTALYWYRQSLGQGLEFLIYFQGNSAPDKSGLPSDRFSAERTGGSVSTLTIQRTQQEDSAVYLCASSLSTDGYTFGSGTRLTVV.

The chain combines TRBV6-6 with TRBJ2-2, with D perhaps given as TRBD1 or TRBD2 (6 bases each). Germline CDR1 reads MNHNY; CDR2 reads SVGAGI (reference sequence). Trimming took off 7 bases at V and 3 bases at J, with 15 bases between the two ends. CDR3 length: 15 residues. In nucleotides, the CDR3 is TGTGCCAGCATAAATGGGGGGCGCGACACCGGGGAGCTGTTTTTT. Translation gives CASINGGRDTGELFF.

The chain's CDR3 is CASTSLGMNTEAFF. CDR3 DNA: TGTGCCAGTACCTCCCTGGGGATGAACACTGAAGCTTTCTTT. V is TRBV19 and J is TRBJ1-1; D is undetermined. The CDR3 runs to 14 residues. Trimming cost V 7 bases and J 0 bases, with 12 bases left between them. The germline gives CDR1 LNHDA, CDR2 SQIVND (reference sequence).

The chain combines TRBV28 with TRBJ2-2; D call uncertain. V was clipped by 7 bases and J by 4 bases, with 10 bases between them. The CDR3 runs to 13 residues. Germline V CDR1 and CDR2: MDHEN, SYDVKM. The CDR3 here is CASNLRATGELFF. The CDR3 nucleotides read TGTGCCAGCAACCTCCGGGCCACCGGGGAGCTGTTTTTT.